This TCR beta chain was sequenced during a study of cytomegalovirus exposure and HLA in healthy donors. Study-level results: High specificity and sensitivity for cytomegalovirus status were reported for the classifier.

A remark on this clone: Its specificity is unknown.

The CDR3 totals 12 residues. V was shortened by 2 bases and J by 7 bases, with 9 bases between the two germline ends. Per germline, CDR1 GTSNPN and CDR2 SVGIG (reference sequence). TCRdb keeps only in-frame clones here, not all; method: immunoSEQ multiplex PCR. Of 200,000 or so clones in the sample, around four fifths are singletons; the top ten hold roughly 7.5%. The chain carries TRBV30 and TRBJ2-1; D is undetermined. Specimen: PBMCs. This receptor was identified in a young man in good health and CMV-seropositive. The CDR3 DNA reads TGTGCCTGGAGTTTGGGCGAAAATGAGCAGTTCTTC. Its translation: CAWSLGENEQFF.